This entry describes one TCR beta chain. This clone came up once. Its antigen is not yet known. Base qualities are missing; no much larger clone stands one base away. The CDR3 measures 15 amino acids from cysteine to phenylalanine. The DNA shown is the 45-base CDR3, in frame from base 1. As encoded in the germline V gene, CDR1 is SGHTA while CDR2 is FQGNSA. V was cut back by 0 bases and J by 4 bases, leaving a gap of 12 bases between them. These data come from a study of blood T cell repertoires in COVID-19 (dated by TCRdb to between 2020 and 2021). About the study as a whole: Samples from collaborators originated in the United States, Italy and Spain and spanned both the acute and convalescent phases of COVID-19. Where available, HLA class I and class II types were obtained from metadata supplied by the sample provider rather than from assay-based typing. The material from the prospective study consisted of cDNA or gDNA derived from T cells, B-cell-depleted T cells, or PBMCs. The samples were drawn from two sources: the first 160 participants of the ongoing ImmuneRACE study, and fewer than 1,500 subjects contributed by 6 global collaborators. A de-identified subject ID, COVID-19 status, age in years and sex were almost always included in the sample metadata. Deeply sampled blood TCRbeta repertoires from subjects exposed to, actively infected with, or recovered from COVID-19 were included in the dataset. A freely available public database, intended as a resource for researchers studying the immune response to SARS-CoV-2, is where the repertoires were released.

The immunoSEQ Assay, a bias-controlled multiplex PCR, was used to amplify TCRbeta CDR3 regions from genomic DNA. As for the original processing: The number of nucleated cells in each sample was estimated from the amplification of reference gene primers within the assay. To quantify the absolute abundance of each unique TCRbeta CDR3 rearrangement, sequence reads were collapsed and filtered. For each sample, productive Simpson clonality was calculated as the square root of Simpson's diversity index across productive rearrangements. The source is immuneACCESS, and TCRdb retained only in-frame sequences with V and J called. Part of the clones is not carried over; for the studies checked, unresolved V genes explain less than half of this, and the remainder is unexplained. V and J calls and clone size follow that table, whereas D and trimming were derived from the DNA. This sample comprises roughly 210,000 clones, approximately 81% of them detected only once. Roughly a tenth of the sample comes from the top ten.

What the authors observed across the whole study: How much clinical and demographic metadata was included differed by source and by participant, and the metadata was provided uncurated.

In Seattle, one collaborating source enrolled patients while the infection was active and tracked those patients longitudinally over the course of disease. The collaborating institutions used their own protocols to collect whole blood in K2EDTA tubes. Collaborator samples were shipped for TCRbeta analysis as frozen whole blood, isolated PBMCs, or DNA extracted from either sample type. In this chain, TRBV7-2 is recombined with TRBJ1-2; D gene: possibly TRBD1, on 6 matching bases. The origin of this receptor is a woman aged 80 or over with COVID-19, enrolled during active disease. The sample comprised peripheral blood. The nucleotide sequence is TGTGCCAGCAGCTTAGCGCCAGGGGCTACCTATGGCTACACCTTC. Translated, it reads CASSLAPGATYGYTF.